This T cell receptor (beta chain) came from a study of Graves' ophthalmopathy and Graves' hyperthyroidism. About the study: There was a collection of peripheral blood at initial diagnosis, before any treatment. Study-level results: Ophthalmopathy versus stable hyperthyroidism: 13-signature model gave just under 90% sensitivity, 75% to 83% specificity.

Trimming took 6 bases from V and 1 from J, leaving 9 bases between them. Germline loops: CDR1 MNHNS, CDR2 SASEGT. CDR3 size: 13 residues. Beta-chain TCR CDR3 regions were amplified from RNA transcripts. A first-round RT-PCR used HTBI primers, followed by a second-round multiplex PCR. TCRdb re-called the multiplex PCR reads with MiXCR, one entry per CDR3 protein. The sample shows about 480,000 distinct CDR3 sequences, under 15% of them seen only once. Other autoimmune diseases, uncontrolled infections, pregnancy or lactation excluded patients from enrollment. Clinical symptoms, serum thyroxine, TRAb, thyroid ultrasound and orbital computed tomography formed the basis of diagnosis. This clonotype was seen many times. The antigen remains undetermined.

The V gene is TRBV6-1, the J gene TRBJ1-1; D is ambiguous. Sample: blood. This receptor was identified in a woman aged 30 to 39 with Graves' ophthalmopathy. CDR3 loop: CASRENTNTEAFF. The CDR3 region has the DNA TGTGCCAGCAGAGAGAACACGAACACTGAAGCTTTCTTT.